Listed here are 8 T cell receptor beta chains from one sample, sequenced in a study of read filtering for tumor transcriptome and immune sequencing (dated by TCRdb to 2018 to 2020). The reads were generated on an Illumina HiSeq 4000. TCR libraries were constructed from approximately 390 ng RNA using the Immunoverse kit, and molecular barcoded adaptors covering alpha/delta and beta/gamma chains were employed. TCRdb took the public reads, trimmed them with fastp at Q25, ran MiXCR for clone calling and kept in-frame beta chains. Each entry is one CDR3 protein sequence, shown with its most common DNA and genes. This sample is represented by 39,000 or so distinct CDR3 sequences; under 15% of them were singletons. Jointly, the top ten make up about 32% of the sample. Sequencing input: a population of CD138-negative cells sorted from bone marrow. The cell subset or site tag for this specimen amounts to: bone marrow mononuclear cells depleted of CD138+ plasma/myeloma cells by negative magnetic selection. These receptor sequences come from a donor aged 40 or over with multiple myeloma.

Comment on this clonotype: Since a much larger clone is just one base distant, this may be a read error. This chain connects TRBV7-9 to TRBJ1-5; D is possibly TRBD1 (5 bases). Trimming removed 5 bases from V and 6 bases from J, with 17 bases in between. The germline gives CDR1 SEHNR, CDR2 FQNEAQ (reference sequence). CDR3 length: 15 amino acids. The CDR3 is CASSPGDYWIQPQHF. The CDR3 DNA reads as TGTGCCAGCAGCCCGGGGGACTACTGGATTCAGCCCCAGCATTTT.

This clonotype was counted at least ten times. The CDR3, as DNA: TGCGCCAGCAGCTCGAGGACAGGGAGCTCCTACGAGCAGTACTTC. Translated: CASSSRTGSSYEQYF. V gene TRBV4-1 combines with J gene TRBJ2-7; 8 positions match TRBD1. The CDR3 runs to 15 residues. V was pared by 5 bases and J by 0 bases, with 6 bases of the junction left unmatched. CDR1 and CDR2 from the germline V gene are MGHRA and YSYEKL.

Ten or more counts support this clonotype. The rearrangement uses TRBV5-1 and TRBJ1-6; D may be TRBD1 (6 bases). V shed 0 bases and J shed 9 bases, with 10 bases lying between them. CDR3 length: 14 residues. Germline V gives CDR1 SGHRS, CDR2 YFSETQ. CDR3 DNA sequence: TGCGCCAGCAGCTTGGAACAGGGTGGTTCACCCCTCCACTTT. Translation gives CASSLEQGGSPLHF.

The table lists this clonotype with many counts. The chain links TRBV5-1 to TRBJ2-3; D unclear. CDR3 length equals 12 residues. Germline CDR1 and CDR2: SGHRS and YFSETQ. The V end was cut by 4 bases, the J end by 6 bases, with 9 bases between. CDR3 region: CASSPAGDTQYF. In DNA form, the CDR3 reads TGCGCCAGCAGCCCCGCCGGGGATACGCAGTATTTT.

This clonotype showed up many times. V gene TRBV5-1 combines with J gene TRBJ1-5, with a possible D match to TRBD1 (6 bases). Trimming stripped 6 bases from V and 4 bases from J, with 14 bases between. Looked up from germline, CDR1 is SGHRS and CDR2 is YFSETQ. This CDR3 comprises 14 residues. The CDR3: CASTQGQGNQPQHF. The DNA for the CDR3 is TGCGCCAGCACCCAGGGGCAGGGAAATCAGCCCCAGCATTTT.

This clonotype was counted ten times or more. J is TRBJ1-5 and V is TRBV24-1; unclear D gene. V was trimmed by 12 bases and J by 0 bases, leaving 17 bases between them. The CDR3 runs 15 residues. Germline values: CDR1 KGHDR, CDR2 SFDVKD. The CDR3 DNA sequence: TGTGCCCCCATCGACCGGCGCGATAGCAATCAGCCCCAGCATTTT. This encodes CAPIDRRDSNQPQHF.

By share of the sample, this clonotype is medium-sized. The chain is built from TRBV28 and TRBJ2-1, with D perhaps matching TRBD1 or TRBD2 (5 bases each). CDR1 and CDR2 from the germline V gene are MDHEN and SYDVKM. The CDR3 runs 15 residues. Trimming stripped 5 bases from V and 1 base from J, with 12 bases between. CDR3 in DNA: TGTGCCAGCAGTCTCAGTGGGGGTTCCTACAATGAGCAGTTCTTC. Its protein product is CASSLSGGSYNEQFF.

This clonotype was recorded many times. The CDR3 sequence is CASTGGARGHTEAFF. Written as DNA, the CDR3 is TGTGCCAGCACGGGGGGGGCCAGGGGGCATACTGAAGCTTTCTTT. V and J are TRBV28 and TRBJ1-1; TRBD1 aligns across 8 bases. Germline CDR1 and CDR2: MDHEN and SYDVKM. J was trimmed by 5 bases and V by 7 bases; bases with no gene match: 12. This CDR3 is 15 amino acids long.